The 21 T cell receptor beta chains reported below all come from one sample, sequenced in a study of shared clonotypes between healthy human individuals. The table came from immunoSEQ multiplex PCR; TCRdb's copy has only in-frame clones and leaves some out. The sample includes about 2.3 million clones, approximately 90% of them seen just once. Sequenced sample: naive CD4+ T cells from PBMCs. Subset reported: CD45RA+ positively selected. All receptors come from a man aged 18 to 29 in good health. Some clones in this sample may be carry-over from other donors' samples.

This rearrangement joins TRBV19 to TRBJ1-2; maybe TRBD1 (5 bases). There are 15 residues in the CDR3. The germline V gene encodes CDR1 LNHDA and CDR2 SQIVND (reference sequence). V lost 4 bases and J lost 6, with 18 bases in between. CDR3 nucleotides: TGTGCCAGTAGTACTCGGGACCGTATGGGTAATGGCTACACCTTC. As protein: CASSTRDRMGNGYTF.

The J gene is TRBJ1-1, the V gene TRBV28; the D gene is possibly TRBD1 (6 bases). The CDR3 has 16 amino acids. From germline, CDR1 is MDHEN and CDR2 SYDVKM. Trimming took 1 base from V and 4 from J, leaving 16 bases between them. This CDR3 is CASSLSPRLGGTEAFF. The DNA for the CDR3 is TGTGCCAGCAGTTTATCCCCCCGTCTAGGGGGCACTGAAGCTTTCTTT.

This sequence joins TRBV11-3 and TRBJ2-2; D not certain. CDR3 length: 16 residues. The V and J ends lost 5 bases and 3 bases respectively, with 16 bases between them. Germline V lookup: CDR1 SGHNT, CDR2 YENEEA. The CDR3 coding sequence is TGTGCCAGCAGCCCCGGAATCCGTGGAGACACCGGGGAGCTGTTTTTT. Translating gives CASSPGIRGDTGELFF.

The rearrangement uses TRBV7-3 and TRBJ1-5; 8 nucleotides agree with TRBD1. Trimming took 5 bases from V and 5 from J; bases not matched to a gene: 5. This CDR3 is built from 14 residues. Germline V gene sequence: CDR1 SGHTA, CDR2 FQGTGA. The CDR3 protein is CASSPGTGHQPQHF. DNA for the CDR3: TGTGCCAGCAGCCCCGGGACAGGACATCAGCCCCAGCATTTT.

This clone showed up just a few times. The CDR3 sequence is CASSPFRNRAEAFF. The CDR3 DNA is TGTGCCAGCAGTCCATTCCGGAACAGGGCTGAAGCTTTCTTT. The chain is built from TRBV28 and TRBJ1-1; D is perhaps TRBD1 (6 bases). CDR3 length: 14 residues. Trimming left V 5 bases short and J 6 bases short, with 16 bases between. CDR1 MDHEN and CDR2 SYDVKM come from the germline V gene. Full variable domain (remainder filled in from reference TRBV28 and TRBJ1-1): DVKVTQSSRYLVKRTGEKVFLECVQDMDHENMFWYRQDPGLGLRLIYFSYDVKMKEKGDIPEGYSVSREKKERFSLILESASTNQTSMYLCASSPFRNRAEAFFGQGTRLTVV.

A note on this clone: Other DNA sequences in this specimen translate into the identical CDR3. The chain links TRBV28 to TRBJ1-3, with a tentative D call TRBD1 (6 bases). Germline CDR1 reads MDHEN; CDR2 reads SYDVKM. V was trimmed by 5 bases and J by 4 bases, leaving 15 bases between them. The CDR3 runs 15 residues. The CDR3 protein is CASSLWGAGGNTIYF. The CDR3 coding sequence is TGTGCCAGCAGTCTCTGGGGGGCAGGGGGAAACACCATATATTTT. The variable domain in full, with the rest retrieved from reference TRBV28 and TRBJ1-3, is DVKVTQSSRYLVKRTGEKVFLECVQDMDHENMFWYRQDPGLGLRLIYFSYDVKMKEKGDIPEGYSVSREKKERFSLILESASTNQTSMYLCASSLWGAGGNTIYFGEGSWLTVV.

The chain carries TRBV7-3 and TRBJ2-1, with D perhaps TRBD2 (5 bases). V gave up 5 bases and J gave up 8 bases, with 13 bases separating them. Germline CDR1 and CDR2: SGHTA and FQGTGA. There are 13 residues in the CDR3. CDR3 sequence reads: CASSRIGGDEQFF. CDR3 nucleotide sequence: TGTGCCAGCAGCCGCATAGGAGGCGATGAGCAGTTCTTC.

CDR3 residues: CSVSGQGINYGYTF. CDR3 coding DNA: TGCAGCGTTTCCGGACAGGGTATCAACTATGGCTACACCTTC. The J gene is TRBJ1-2, the V gene TRBV29-1; 8 bases align to TRBD1. Germline V CDR1 and CDR2: SQVTM, ANQGSEA. CDR3 length: 14 residues. The trim removed 5 bases at V and 2 bases at J, leaving 7 bases unmatched.

The rearrangement links TRBV4-3 to TRBJ2-7; tentative D call: TRBD1 (5 bases). CDR1 and CDR2 from the germline V gene are LGHNA and YSLEER. The CDR3 is 13 residues long. Trimming stripped 0 bases from V and 7 bases from J, with 10 bases between. The CDR3 nucleotides are TGCGCCAGCAGCCAAGATTCCCAGGGTGAGCAGTACTTC. Its translation: CASSQDSQGEQYF.

Concerning this clone: The same CDR3 is also encoded by other DNA sequences in this sample. The chain carries TRBV7-9 and TRBJ1-1, with TRBD1 as a possible D gene (6 bases). V was cut by 1 base and J by 5 bases, with 11 bases left in between. This CDR3 region has 14 residues. Looked up from germline, CDR1 is SEHNR and CDR2 is FQNEAQ (reference sequence). This chain's CDR3 is CASSLGGQGTEAFF. In DNA form, the CDR3 reads TGTGCCAGCAGCTTAGGAGGCCAGGGGACTGAAGCTTTCTTT.

The chain uses TRBV5-1 and TRBJ1-1; D unresolved. The CDR3 totals 13 residues. V dropped 6 bases and J dropped 1 base, with 10 bases sitting between them. Germline V gene sequence: CDR1 SGHRS, CDR2 YFSETQ. The DNA of the CDR3 is TGCGCCAGCACCAAAACAGAGAACACTGAAGCTTTCTTT. Its translation: CASTKTENTEAFF.

This rearrangement joins TRBV6-1 to TRBJ1-2, with 7 nucleotides matching TRBD1. Germline V CDR1 and CDR2: MNHNS, SASEGT. The CDR3 has 16 amino acids. V gave up 3 bases and J gave up 7 bases; unmatched junction bases: 14. DNA of the CDR3: TGTGCCAGCAGTGAGACAGGGCTACAGCTCCTGGGTGGCTACACCTTC. Its translation is CASSETGLQLLGGYTF.

The chain joins TRBV7-8 to TRBJ2-1, with TRBD2 matching over 8 bases. V trimming: 5 bases; J trimming: 1 base; junction bases outside the gene matches: 1. The CDR3 consists of 14 residues. Looked up from germline, CDR1 is SGHVS and CDR2 is FQNEAQ. CDR3 sequence reads: CASSPGGSYNEQFF. CDR3 sequence (DNA): TGTGCCAGCAGCCCGGGGGGGTCCTACAATGAGCAGTTCTTC.

Regarding this clone: Other DNA sequences in this sample translate to the same CDR3. The chain carries TRBV18 and TRBJ1-1, with TRBD1 matching 10 bases. Germline lookup yields CDR1 KGHSH and CDR2 LQKENI. The CDR3 length is 13 residues. The V and J ends lost 6 bases and 5 bases, in that order; junction bases with no gene match: 3. CDR3 sequence: CASSGQGETEAFF. The CDR3 DNA reads as TGTGCCAGCTCCGGACAGGGGGAGACTGAAGCTTTCTTT.

The chain joins TRBV27 to TRBJ1-2; 7 nucleotides line up with TRBD1. The V gene's germline CDR1 is MNHEY and CDR2 SMNVEV (reference sequence). The trim removed 1 base at V and 0 bases at J, leaving 17 bases unmatched. The CDR3 is made up of 20 amino acids. The CDR3 loop is CASSLFSRGPSGGANYGYTF. CDR3 coding DNA: TGTGCCAGCAGTTTATTTTCTAGGGGGCCGTCCGGCGGGGCTAACTATGGCTACACCTTC.

Of note for this clone: Other nucleotide sequences from this sample produce the same CDR3. The chain combines TRBV10-3 with TRBJ2-5, with D unresolved. CDR1 is ENHRY, CDR2 SYGVKD, per germline. The CDR3 extends over 12 amino acids. Deletions cut 0 bases from V and 5 bases from J, with 4 bases between. CDR3 loop: CAISESTETQYF. The CDR3 bases are TGTGCCATCAGTGAGTCAACGGAGACCCAGTACTTC.

CDR3 region: CVRSLVSGTSPCEQFF. In DNA, the CDR3 is TGTGTCAGAAGCTTAGTTTCCGGGACTAGCCCGTGTGAGCAGTTCTTC. The rearrangement joins TRBV7-5 to TRBJ2-1; the table's D call, TRBD2, has no DNA check behind it. TRBV7-5 is a listed pseudogene. The length of the CDR3 is 16 residues.

About this clone itself: Other DNA sequences of this sample code for an identical CDR3. This chain connects TRBV5-1 to TRBJ2-2; D uncertain. This CDR3 comprises 15 residues. Germline CDR1 and CDR2: SGHRS and YFSETQ. The germline V and J ends were trimmed by 0 bases and 0 bases, with 6 bases remaining between them. Here the CDR3 DNA reads TGCGCCAGCAGCTTGGTGGCGCCGAACACCGGGGAGCTGTTTTTT. Translation: CASSLVAPNTGELFF.

The chain employs TRBV28 and TRBJ2-5; 9 bases map to TRBD1. Germline trimming cut 6 bases from V and 5 bases from J; bases unmatched to any gene: 13. From germline, CDR1 is MDHEN and CDR2 SYDVKM. The length of the CDR3 is 16 residues. CDR3 amino acids: CASSPQGQGYLETQYF. CDR3 sequence (DNA): TGTGCCAGCAGCCCCCAGGGACAGGGCTATTTGGAGACCCAGTACTTC.

The gene calls are TRBV6-5 and TRBJ1-1; 9 bases are shared with TRBD1. This CDR3 comprises 15 residues. The germline V gene has CDR1 MNHEY and CDR2 SVGAGI. J gave up 3 bases and V 3 bases, and 5 bases lay outside the gene matches. The CDR3 spells CASSYNRDRDTEAFF. In DNA, the CDR3 is TGTGCCAGCAGTTATAATAGGGACAGGGACACTGAAGCTTTCTTT.

J is TRBJ2-5 and V is TRBV5-6; the match to TRBD1 covers 10 bases. With 3 bases clipped from V and 0 bases from J, the junction kept 5 bases outside the gene matches. The CDR3 extends over 16 amino acids. CDR1 is SGHDT and CDR2 is YYEEEE in the germline V gene. The DNA of the CDR3 is TGTGCCAGCAGCTCCCCCGGGACAGGGGACCAAGAGACCCAGTACTTC. Amino acids: CASSSPGTGDQETQYF.